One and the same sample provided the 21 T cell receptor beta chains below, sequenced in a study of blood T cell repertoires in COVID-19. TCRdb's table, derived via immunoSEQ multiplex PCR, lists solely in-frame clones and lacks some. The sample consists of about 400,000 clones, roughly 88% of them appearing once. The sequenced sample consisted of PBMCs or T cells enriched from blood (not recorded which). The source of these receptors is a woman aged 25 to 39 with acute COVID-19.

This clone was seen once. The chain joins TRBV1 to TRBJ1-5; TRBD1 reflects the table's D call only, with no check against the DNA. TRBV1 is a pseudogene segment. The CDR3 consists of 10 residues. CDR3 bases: TGCACCACAGGGGTGGAACCCCAGCATTTT. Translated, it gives CTTGVEPQHF.

For the CDR3, the DNA is TGTGCCAGCAGTTTAGGGCCTCTCACTTTCTTT. Amino acids: CASSLGPLTFF. The J gene is TRBJ1-1, the V gene TRBV27; D not certain. The V end was cut by 2 bases, the J end by 12 bases, with 10 bases between. Germline values: CDR1 MNHEY, CDR2 SMNVEV (reference sequence). The CDR3 length is 11 residues.

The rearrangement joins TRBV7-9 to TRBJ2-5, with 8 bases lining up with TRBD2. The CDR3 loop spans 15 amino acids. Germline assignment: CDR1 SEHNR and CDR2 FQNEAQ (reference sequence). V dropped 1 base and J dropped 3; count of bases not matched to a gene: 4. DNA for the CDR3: TGTGCCAGCAGCTTAGGCGGGGGGACCGAAGAGACCCAGTACTTC. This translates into CASSLGGGTEETQYF.

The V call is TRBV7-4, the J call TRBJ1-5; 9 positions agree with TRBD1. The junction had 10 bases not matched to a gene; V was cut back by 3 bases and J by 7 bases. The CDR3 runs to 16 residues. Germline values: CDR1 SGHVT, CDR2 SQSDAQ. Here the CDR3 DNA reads TGTGCCAGCAGCTTGTCCCGGGACAGGGTCGGACAGCCCCAGCATTTT. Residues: CASSLSRDRVGQPQHF.

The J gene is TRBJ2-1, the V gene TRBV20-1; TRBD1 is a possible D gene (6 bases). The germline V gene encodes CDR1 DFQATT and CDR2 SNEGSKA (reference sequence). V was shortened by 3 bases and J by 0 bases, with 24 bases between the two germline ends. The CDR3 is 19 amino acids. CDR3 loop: CSASLPRGHLYSSYNEQFF. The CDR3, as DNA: TGCAGTGCTAGTCTCCCTCGGGGACACCTTTATAGCTCCTACAATGAGCAGTTCTTC.

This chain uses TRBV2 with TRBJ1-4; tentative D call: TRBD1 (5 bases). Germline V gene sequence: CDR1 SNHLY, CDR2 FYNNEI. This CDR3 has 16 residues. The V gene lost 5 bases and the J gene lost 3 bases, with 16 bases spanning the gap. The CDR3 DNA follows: TGTGCCAGCAGTAGCGAAGCAGGGCCGCCTAATGAAAAACTGTTTTTT. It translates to CASSSEAGPPNEKLFF.

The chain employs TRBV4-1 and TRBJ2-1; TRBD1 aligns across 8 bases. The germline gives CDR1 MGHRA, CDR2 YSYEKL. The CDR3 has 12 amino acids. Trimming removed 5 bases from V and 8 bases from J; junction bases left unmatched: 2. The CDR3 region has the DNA TGCGCCAGCAGCTACAGGGGGGATGAGCAGTTCTTC. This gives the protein CASSYRGDEQFF.

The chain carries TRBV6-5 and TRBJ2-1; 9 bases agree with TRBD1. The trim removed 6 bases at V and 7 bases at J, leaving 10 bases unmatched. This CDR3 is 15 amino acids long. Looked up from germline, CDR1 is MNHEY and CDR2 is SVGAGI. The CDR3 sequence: CASSGTGTGWNEQFF. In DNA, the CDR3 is TGTGCCAGCAGCGGCACCGGGACAGGGTGGAATGAGCAGTTCTTC.

The CDR3 reads CASSLFRQLNTEAFF. The DNA for the CDR3 is TGTGCCAGCAGCTTGTTTCGACAGCTGAACACTGAAGCTTTCTTT. The chain is built from TRBV7-3 and TRBJ1-1, with D possibly matching TRBD1 (5 bases). Germline V CDR1 and CDR2: SGHTA, FQGTGA. The CDR3 is 15 residues long. Trimming left V 3 bases short and J 0 bases short, with 11 bases between. Combining the CDR3 with reference TRBV7-3 and TRBJ1-1 gives the whole variable domain GAGVSQTPSNKVTEKGKYVELRCDPISGHTALYWYRQSLGQGPEFLIYFQGTGAADDSGLPNDRFFAVRPEGSVSTLKIQRTERGDSAVYLCASSLFRQLNTEAFFGQGTRLTVV.

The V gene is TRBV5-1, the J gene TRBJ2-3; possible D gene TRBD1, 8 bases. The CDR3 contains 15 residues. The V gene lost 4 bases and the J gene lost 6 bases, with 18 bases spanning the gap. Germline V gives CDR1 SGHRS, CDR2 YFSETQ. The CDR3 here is CASSPGGQGRDTQYF. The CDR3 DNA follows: TGCGCCAGCAGCCCGGGAGGACAGGGCAGGGATACGCAGTATTTT.

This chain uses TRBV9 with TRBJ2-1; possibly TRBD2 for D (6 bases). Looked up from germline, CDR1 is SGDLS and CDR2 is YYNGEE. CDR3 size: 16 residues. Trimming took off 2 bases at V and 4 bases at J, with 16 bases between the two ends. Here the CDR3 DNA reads TGTGCCAGCAGCGTCGGGGGTCATCCAACGTACAATGAGCAGTTCTTC. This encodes CASSVGGHPTYNEQFF. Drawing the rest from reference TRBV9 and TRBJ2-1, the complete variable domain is DSGVTQTPKHLITATGQRVTLRCSPRSGDLSVYWYQQSLDQGLQFLIQYYNGEERAKGNILERFSAQQFPDLHSELNLSSLELGDSALYFCASSVGGHPTYNEQFFGPGTRLTVL.

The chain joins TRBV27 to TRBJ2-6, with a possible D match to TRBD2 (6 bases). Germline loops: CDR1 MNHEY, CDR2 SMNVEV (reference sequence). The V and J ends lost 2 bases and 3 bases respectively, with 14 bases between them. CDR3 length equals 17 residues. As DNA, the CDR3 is TGTGCCAGCAGTTTAATGCTCGGGGGAAGTGGGGCCAACGTCCTGACTTTC. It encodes CASSLMLGGSGANVLTF.

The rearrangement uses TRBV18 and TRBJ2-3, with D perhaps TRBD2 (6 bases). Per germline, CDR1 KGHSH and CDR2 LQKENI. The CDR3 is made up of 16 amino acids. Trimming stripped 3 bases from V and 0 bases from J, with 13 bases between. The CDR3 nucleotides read TGTGCCAGCTCACCGGGACTGACCCTCAGCACAGATACGCAGTATTTT. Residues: CASSPGLTLSTDTQYF.

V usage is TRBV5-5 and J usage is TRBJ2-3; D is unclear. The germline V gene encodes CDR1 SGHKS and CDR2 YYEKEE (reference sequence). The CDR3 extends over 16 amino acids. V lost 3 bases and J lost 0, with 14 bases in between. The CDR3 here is CASSSLGFRSTDTQYF. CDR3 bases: TGTGCCAGCAGCTCACTGGGCTTTCGAAGCACAGATACGCAGTATTTT.

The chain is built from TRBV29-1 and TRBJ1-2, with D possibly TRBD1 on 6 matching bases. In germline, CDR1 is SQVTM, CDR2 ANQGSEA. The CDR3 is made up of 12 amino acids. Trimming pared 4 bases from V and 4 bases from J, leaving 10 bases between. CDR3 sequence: CSVVDSSYGYTF. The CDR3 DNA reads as TGCAGCGTTGTGGACAGTAGCTATGGCTACACCTTC.

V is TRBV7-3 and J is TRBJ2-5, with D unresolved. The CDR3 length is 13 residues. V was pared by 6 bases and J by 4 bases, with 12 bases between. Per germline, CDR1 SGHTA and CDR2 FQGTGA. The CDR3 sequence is CASSITHRETQYF. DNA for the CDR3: TGTGCCAGCAGTATAACTCATCGAGAGACCCAGTACTTC. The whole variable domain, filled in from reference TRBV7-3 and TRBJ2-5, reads GAGVSQTPSNKVTEKGKYVELRCDPISGHTALYWYRQSLGQGPEFLIYFQGTGAADDSGLPNDRFFAVRPEGSVSTLKIQRTERGDSAVYLCASSITHRETQYFGPGTRLLVL.

CDR3 amino acids: CASSKRRKLQTAMNTEAFF. CDR3 in DNA: TGTGCCAGCAGCAAACGTCGTAAACTTCAGACAGCGATGAACACTGAAGCTTTCTTT. This chain connects TRBV3-1 (or the pseudogene TRBV3-2) to TRBJ1-1; TRBD1 is a possible D gene (5 bases). The V gene's germline CDR1 is LGHDT and CDR2 YNNKEL (reference sequence). The CDR3 runs 19 residues. Trimming removed 5 bases at V and 0 bases at J, with 25 bases between.

The CDR3 nucleotides read TGTGCCAGCAGTGGTTTCCAGGCAACTAATGAAAAACTGTTTTTT. It is translated as CASSGFQATNEKLFF. The chain couples TRBV2 to TRBJ1-4; unclear D gene. Trimming shortened V by 4 bases and J by 0 bases, and 9 bases separated the two germline ends. Germline CDR1 SNHLY, CDR2 FYNNEI. The CDR3 consists of 15 residues.

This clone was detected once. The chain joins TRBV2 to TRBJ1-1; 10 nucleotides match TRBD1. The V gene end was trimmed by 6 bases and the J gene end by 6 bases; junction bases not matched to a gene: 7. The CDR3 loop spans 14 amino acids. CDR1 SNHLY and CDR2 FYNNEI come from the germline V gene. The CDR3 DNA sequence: TGTGCCAGCAGGCCGGGACAGGGGTATTCTGAAGCTTTCTTT. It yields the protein CASRPGQGYSEAFF.

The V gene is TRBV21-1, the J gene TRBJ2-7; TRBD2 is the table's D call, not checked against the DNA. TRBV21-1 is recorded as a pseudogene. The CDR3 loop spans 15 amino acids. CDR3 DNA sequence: TGTGCCAGCAGATACGGACTAGCGCTATACTACGAGCAGTACTTC. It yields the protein CASRYGLALYYEQYF.

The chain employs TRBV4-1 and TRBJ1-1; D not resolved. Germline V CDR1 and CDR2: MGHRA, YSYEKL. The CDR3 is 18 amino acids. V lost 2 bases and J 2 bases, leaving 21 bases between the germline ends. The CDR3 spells CASSQPPFTLSSNTEAFF. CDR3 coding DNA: TGCGCCAGCAGCCAACCCCCTTTCACCCTTTCAAGCAACACTGAAGCTTTCTTT.